What follows is one T cell receptor (beta chain) and its context. The antigen remains undetermined. The CDR3 totals 13 residues. Germline V gene lookup returns CDR1 LGHNT and CDR2 FRNRAP. V shed 1 base and J shed 5 bases, with 8 bases lying between them. The source of the sample is a study of cytomegalovirus exposure and HLA in healthy donors. General study results and limits: In a later analysis, productive TCRs from donors in an Asian-associated ancestry cluster reportedly carried fewer N-insertions than the cohort mean. Immune exposure information available was restricted to CMV serostatus. One cluster of highly shared sequence variants probably arose as a sequencing artifact. Across donors, most TCRs were seen rarely, yet some public ones were widespread.

The PCR used 60 Vbeta and 13 Jbeta primers. Assay used: immunoSEQ multiplex PCR; TCRdb lists only in-frame clones, some missing. The table lists some 120,000 clones, over 75% of them singletons, with 1.5% in the top ten. The specimen was PBMCs. This sequence originates from a woman between 18 and 29 years old in good health and CMV-seronegative. The rearrangement links TRBV12-5 to TRBJ1-1; no clear D gene. The CDR3 loop reads CASGLEPETEAFF. DNA of the CDR3: TGTGCTAGTGGTTTGGAACCGGAGACTGAAGCTTTCTTT.